This T cell receptor (beta chain) was identified during a study of T cell responses to AZD1222 COVID-19 vaccine. Only in-frame clones appear in the TCRdb table, and some are missing; sequencing was by immunoSEQ multiplex PCR. The sample contains about 70,000 clones, roughly 84% of which appear only once. The CDR3 contains 16 residues. V was clipped by 3 bases and J by 1 base; unmatched bases: 7. Germline values: CDR1 LGHDT, CDR2 YNNKEL (reference sequence). The V and J genes are TRBV3-1 (or the pseudogene TRBV3-2) and TRBJ2-3, with 7 positions matching TRBD2. This receptor was obtained from an adult in good health. Sequencing was performed on peripheral blood, taken on day 0 of AZD1222 vaccination. As DNA, the CDR3 is TGTGCCAGCAGCCAGATGAAGGCGGGGGGCACAGATACGCAGTATTTT. It codes for CASSQMKAGGTDTQYF.